This T cell receptor beta chain emerged from a study of identical twins. A universal primer site came from template switching; cDNA carried unique molecular identifiers. Each CDR3 protein gets one entry after TCRdb re-called the 5' RACE reads with MiXCR. The repertoire has approximately 94,000 distinct CDR3 sequences, about 6% of them found once; the top ten carry 12%. CDR1 is SEHNR and CDR2 is FQNEAQ in the germline V gene (reference sequence). The length of the CDR3 is 16 residues. V gave up 5 bases and J gave up 5 bases; unmatched junction bases: 7. This clonotype appeared a few times. The sample was memory T cells sorted from blood. The origin of this receptor is a woman aged 50 to 60 in good health. This rearrangement joins TRBV7-9 to TRBJ1-6, with 9 nucleotides matching TRBD1. The chain's CDR3 is CASSDGTGYHNSPLHF. CDR3 coding DNA: TGTGCCAGCAGCGACGGGACAGGGTATCATAATTCACCCCTCCACTTT.